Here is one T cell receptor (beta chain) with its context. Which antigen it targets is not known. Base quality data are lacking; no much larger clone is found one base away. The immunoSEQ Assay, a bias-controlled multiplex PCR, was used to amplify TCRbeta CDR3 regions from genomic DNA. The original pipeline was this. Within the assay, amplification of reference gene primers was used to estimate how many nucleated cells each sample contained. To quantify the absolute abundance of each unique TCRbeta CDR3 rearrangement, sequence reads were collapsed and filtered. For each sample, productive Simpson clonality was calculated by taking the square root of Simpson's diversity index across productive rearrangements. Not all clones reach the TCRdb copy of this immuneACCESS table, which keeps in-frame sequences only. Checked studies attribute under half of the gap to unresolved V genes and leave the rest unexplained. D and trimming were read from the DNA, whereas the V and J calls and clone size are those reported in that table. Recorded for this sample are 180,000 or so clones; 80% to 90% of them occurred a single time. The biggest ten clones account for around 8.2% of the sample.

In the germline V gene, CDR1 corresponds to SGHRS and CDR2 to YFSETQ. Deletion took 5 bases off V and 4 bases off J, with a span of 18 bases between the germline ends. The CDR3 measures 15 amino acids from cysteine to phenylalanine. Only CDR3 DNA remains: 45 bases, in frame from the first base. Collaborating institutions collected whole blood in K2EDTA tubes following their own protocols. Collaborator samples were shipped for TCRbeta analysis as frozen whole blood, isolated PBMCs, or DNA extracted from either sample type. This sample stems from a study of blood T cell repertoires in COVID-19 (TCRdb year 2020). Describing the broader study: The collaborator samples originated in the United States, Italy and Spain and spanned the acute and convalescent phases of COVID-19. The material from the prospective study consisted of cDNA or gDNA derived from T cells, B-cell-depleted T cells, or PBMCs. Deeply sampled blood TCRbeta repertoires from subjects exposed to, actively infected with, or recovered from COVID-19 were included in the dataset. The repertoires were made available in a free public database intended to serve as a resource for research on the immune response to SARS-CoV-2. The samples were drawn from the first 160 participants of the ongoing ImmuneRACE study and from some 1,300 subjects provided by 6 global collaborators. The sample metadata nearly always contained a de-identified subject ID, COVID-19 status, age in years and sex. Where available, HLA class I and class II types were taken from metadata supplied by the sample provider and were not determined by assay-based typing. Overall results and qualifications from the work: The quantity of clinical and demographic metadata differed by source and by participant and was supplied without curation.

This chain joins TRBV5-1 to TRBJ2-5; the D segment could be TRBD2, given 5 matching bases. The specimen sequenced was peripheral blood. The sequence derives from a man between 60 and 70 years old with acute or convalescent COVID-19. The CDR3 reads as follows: CASRTGSANPETQYF. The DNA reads TGCGCCAGCAGGACGGGGAGCGCGAACCCAGAGACCCAGTACTTC.